This entry is about one TCR beta chain. Its antigen is unidentified. This sample is part of a study of Graves' ophthalmopathy and Graves' hyperthyroidism. The overall study: No progression to ophthalmopathy over 18 months defined stable hyperthyroidism. Study results and caveats: Ophthalmopathy progression cases were predicted by the model with 70% to 71% sensitivity and more than 72% specificity.

As the template, RNA transcripts were used to amplify TCR beta CDR3 regions. HTBI primers served in a first-round RT-PCR, which a second-round multiplex PCR followed. One entry per CDR3 protein results from TCRdb running MiXCR on the multiplex PCR reads. The sample lists around 1,000,000 distinct CDR3 sequences, less than 45% occurring once. The sample consisted of peripheral blood or thyroid tissue (not recorded which). The sequence was obtained from an adult man with Graves' hyperthyroidism.

CDR3 nucleotides: TGCAGCGTTGGGGGACAGAGTATCTATGGCTACACCTTC. This encodes CSVGGQSIYGYTF. The chain carries TRBV29-1 and TRBJ1-2; 7 nucleotides agree with TRBD1. J was trimmed by 4 bases and V by 4 bases; bases with no gene match: 6. Germline V gives CDR1 SQVTM, CDR2 ANQGSEA. This CDR3 contains 13 residues.